The clone carrying this T cell receptor (beta chain) has a count of ten or more. Its target is unknown. Using constant-segment primers, 5'RACE produced TCR alpha and TCR beta cDNA libraries carrying sample barcodes and UMIs. TCRdb re-called the 5' RACE reads with MiXCR, one entry per CDR3 protein. The table has around 36,000 distinct CDR3 sequences, about an eighth seen once. The data were obtained in a study of T-cell memory formation after mild COVID-19. Looking at the study overall: In these data, TCR clusters were largely donor specific. The study's findings and limits: The pre-infection memory compartment contained some responding clones, suggesting cross-reactive memory joined. While clones contracting from day 15 to 85 were balanced between CD4 and CD8, later expanders leaned CD4+.

The V gene end was trimmed by 3 bases and the J gene end by 2 bases; junction bases not matched to a gene: 6. This CDR3 comprises 15 residues. CDR1 SGHAT and CDR2 FQDESV come from the germline V gene (reference sequence). The chain recombines TRBV11-1 with TRBJ2-5; 7 bases align to TRBD2. The sequenced sample was PBMCs or a T cell subset sorted from them (not recorded which). This sequence originates from a man aged 18 to 30 who had mild COVID-19 (a few samples of this study predate the infection). Cell type and time point are not known. As DNA, the CDR3 is TGTGCCAGCAGCTTGTGGGGGACTACTCAAGAGACCCAGTACTTC. The encoded protein is CASSLWGTTQETQYF.